Included here is one T cell receptor (beta chain) sequence, with context. The antigen is unknown. 5'-RACE, quantitative and with molecular barcodes, yielded the TCR beta libraries. TCRdb ran MiXCR on the 5' RACE reads and lists one entry per CDR3 protein. The data contain approximately 300,000 distinct CDR3 sequences, 20% of them singletons. Germline trimming cut 6 bases from V and 6 bases from J; bases unmatched to any gene: 9. Germline values: CDR1 MNHEY, CDR2 SVGEGT. This CDR3 is 16 amino acids long. This record comes from a study of CD8 T cells in ankylosing spondylitis. General study results and limits: Characteristic, it appeared, of ankylosing spondylitis blood was a TCR beta motif of several highly homologous variants. From matched ankylosing spondylitis synovial fluid, disease-linked clones were reportedly recovered at significantly enriched levels. Disease-associated clonotypes exhibited CD8+ identity and were relatively infrequent in peripheral blood.

This receptor was identified in a female donor with ankylosing spondylitis or in good health (not recorded which). Sequenced: blood, either unsorted or a sorted T cell fraction (not recorded which). The rearrangement joins TRBV6-2 or TRBV6-3 to TRBJ2-1; 12 bases match TRBD2. The CDR3 is CASSSSLAGGPNEQFF. The CDR3 nucleotides read TGTGCCAGCAGCAGTTCACTAGCGGGAGGTCCCAATGAGCAGTTCTTC.